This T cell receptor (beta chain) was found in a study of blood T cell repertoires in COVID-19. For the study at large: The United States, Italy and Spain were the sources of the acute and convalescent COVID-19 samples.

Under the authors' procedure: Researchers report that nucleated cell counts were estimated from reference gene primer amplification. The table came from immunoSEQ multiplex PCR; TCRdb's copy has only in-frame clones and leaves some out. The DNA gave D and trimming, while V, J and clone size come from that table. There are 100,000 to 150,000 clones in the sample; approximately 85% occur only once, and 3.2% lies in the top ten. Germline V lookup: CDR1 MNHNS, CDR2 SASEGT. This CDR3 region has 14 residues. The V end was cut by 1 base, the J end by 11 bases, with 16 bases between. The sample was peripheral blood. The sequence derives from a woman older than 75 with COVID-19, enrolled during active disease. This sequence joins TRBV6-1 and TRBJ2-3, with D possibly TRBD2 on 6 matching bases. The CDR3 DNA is TGTGCCAGCAGTGAAGGGACTAATCCCACAAAGCAGTATTTT. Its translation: CASSEGTNPTKQYF.